The next 20 T cell receptor beta chains were all read from a single sample in a study of OX40 agonist ivuxolimab in advanced cancers. Using immunoSEQ multiplex PCR, the repertoire was profiled, and TCRdb retains in-frame clones only, with some absent. This table holds 55,000 to 95,000 clones, around 88% found once. Sequences were derived from CD4+ or CD8+ T cells sorted from blood, sampled in a trial of the OX40 agonist ivuxolimab. These receptors all come from an adult with an advanced solid tumor such as melanoma, head and neck, liver or kidney cancer.

This clone was counted a single time. This chain uses TRBV5-6 with TRBJ2-3; 9 bases map to TRBD1. Germline V gives CDR1 SGHDT, CDR2 YYEEEE. The CDR3 covers 16 residues. V was clipped by 4 bases and J by 3 bases; unmatched bases: 9. Written as DNA, the CDR3 is TGTGCCAGCAGCCAGGCCTGGGACAGGGAGACAGATACGCAGTATTTT. As protein: CASSQAWDRETDTQYF.

The V call is TRBV2, the J call TRBJ2-1, with D maybe TRBD2 (6 bases). CDR3 size: 21 residues. From germline, CDR1 is SNHLY and CDR2 FYNNEI. V lost 2 bases and J 6 bases, leaving 32 bases between the germline ends. For the CDR3, the DNA is TGTGCCAGCAGTGAAAAATGGGCAGGGTCATTAAGGGTGGAGGGGATCAATGAGCAGTTCTTC. This translates into CASSEKWAGSLRVEGINEQFF. Based on the CDR3 plus reference TRBV2 and TRBJ2-1, the full variable domain is EPEVTQTPSHQVTQMGQEVILRCVPISNHLYFYWYRQILGQKVEFLVSFYNNEISEKSEIFDDQFSVERPDGSNFTLKIRSTKLEDSAMYFCASSEKWAGSLRVEGINEQFFGPGTRLTVL.

This chain links TRBV6-6 with TRBJ1-3, with 7 bases fitting TRBD1. The length of the CDR3 is 14 residues. Germline CDR1 reads MNHNY; CDR2 reads SVGAGI (reference sequence). V lost 5 bases, J lost 6 bases, and 7 bases stayed unmatched. CDR3 nucleotides: TGTGCCAGCAGTCCGAGTGACAGGGTAAACACCATATATTTT. Encoded protein: CASSPSDRVNTIYF.

This clone was picked up one time. The chain employs TRBV5-4 and TRBJ2-2; 8 positions match TRBD1. Germline V CDR1 and CDR2: SGHNT, YYREEE (reference sequence). Unmatched junction bases numbered 6, after V lost 5 bases and J lost 6 bases. CDR3 length: 14 amino acids. The CDR3 DNA is TGTGCCAGCAGTAATGCAGGGGGCTCCGGGGAGCTGTTTTTT. Its protein product is CASSNAGGSGELFF.

DNA of the CDR3: TGCGCCAGCACGGGGATCCGGACAGGGTCCCCTGAAGCTTTCTTT. Translating it yields CASTGIRTGSPEAFF. The chain has TRBV10-1 and TRBJ1-1, with 8 bases lining up with TRBD1. Trimming took 7 bases from V and 6 from J; bases not matched to a gene: 13. The CDR3 covers 15 residues. Germline-derived CDR1 and CDR2 are WNHNN and SYGVQD (reference sequence).

This rearrangement joins TRBV19 to TRBJ1-5, with 7 bases that match TRBD1. Germline CDR1 and CDR2: LNHDA and SQIVND (reference sequence). The CDR3 contains 15 residues. V shed 2 bases, J shed 5 bases, and the junction held 6 bases outside the gene matches. In DNA, the CDR3 is TGTGCCAGTAGTATAAGTAGGGGGCTCGATCAGCCCCAGCATTTT. This codes for CASSISRGLDQPQHF.

The chain is built from TRBV11-2 and TRBJ2-5; tentatively, D is TRBD1 (6 bases). V was trimmed by 5 bases and J by 1 base, leaving 14 bases between them. The CDR3 runs to 15 residues. Germline V gene lookup returns CDR1 SGHAT and CDR2 FQNNGV. CDR3 in DNA: TGTGCCAGCAGCGTGTCTGGGACACCCCAAGAGACCCAGTACTTC. Protein sequence: CASSVSGTPQETQYF.

This clone was picked up a small number of times. The genes are TRBV7-8 and TRBJ1-1; no firm D call. This CDR3 has 13 amino acids. The V gene lost 1 base and the J gene lost 4 bases, with 7 bases spanning the gap. Germline CDR1 SGHVS, CDR2 FQNEAQ. CDR3 amino acids: CASSLVGFTEAFF. CDR3 sequence (DNA): TGTGCCAGCAGCTTAGTGGGCTTCACTGAAGCTTTCTTT.

The chain joins TRBV5-6 to TRBJ2-3; 9 nucleotides agree with TRBD2. V lost 7 bases and J lost 4; bases outside the gene matches: 13. Per the germline V gene, CDR1 is SGHDT and CDR2 is YYEEEE. The CDR3 totals 16 residues. The CDR3 protein is CASRLDSSGRADTQYF. The CDR3 DNA reads as TGTGCCAGCCGTTTAGACAGTAGCGGGAGAGCAGATACGCAGTATTTT.

As DNA, the CDR3 is TGTGCCTGGAGGGGCGGCCAGGCCCAGTTCTTC. This translates into CAWRGGQAQFF. The gene calls are TRBV30 and TRBJ2-1; D ambiguous. V was cut by 3 bases and J by 13 bases, with 13 bases left in between. Germline V gives CDR1 GTSNPN, CDR2 SVGIG (reference sequence). The length of the CDR3 is 11 residues. Looking up the rest from reference TRBV30 and TRBJ2-1 gives the full variable domain: SQTIHQWPATLVQPVGSPLSLECTVEGTSNPNLYWYRQAAGRGLQLLFYSVGIGQISSEVPQNLSASRPQDRQFILSSKKLLLSDSGFYLCAWRGGQAQFFGPGTRLTVL.

J is TRBJ2-3 and V is TRBV9; TRBD1 is a possible D gene (6 bases). Trimming left V 3 bases short and J 3 bases short, with 11 bases between. Germline V gives CDR1 SGDLS, CDR2 YYNGEE. This CDR3 has 14 amino acids. CDR3 bases: TGTGCCAGCAGCGCACCTACAGGGACAGATACGCAGTATTTT. Its protein product is CASSAPTGTDTQYF.

The chain has TRBV11-3 and TRBJ2-5, with 9 bases that match TRBD2. V lost 1 base to trimming and J lost 1 base; unmatched junction nucleotides: 4. The CDR3 spans 16 residues. Per germline, CDR1 SGHNT and CDR2 YENEEA. CDR3 DNA: TGTGCCAGCAGCTTAGGAAGCGGGGGGCTCCAAGAGACCCAGTACTTC. Its translation: CASSLGSGGLQETQYF.

V usage is TRBV30 and J usage is TRBJ2-7; D remains unclear. Germline V gene data show CDR1 as GTSNPN and CDR2 as SVGIG (reference sequence). The CDR3 runs 13 residues. Trimming removed 2 bases from V and 2 bases from J, with 10 bases in between. The CDR3 coding sequence is TGTGCCTGGAGTCCCCAAACGGCCTACGAGCAGTACTTC. This sequence encodes CAWSPQTAYEQYF.

V usage is TRBV7-6 and J usage is TRBJ2-5; perhaps TRBD2 as D (5 bases). V lost 0 bases and J lost 4, with 12 bases in between. This CDR3 comprises 15 residues. Germline CDR1 is SGHVS and CDR2 is FNYEAQ. In nucleotides, the CDR3 is TGTGCCAGCAGCTTAGCCTCGGCTAGCCGAGAGACCCAGTACTTC. It is translated as CASSLASASRETQYF.

The CDR3 nucleotides are TGTGCCAGCAGCTTAGCAGCGGGCGGCACTGAAGCTTTCTTT. Its protein product is CASSLAAGGTEAFF. The chain uses TRBV11-2 and TRBJ1-1, with no clear D. Trimming left V 1 base short and J 4 bases short, with 10 bases between. The CDR3 runs 14 residues. CDR1 is SGHAT and CDR2 is FQNNGV in the germline V gene.

This clone was seen a single time. The J gene is TRBJ1-4, the V gene TRBV7-9; unclear D gene. V was shortened by 0 bases and J by 5 bases, with 13 bases between the two germline ends. Germline V gene sequence: CDR1 SEHNR, CDR2 FQNEAQ (reference sequence). The CDR3 is 16 residues long. The CDR3 reads CASSLAGMRGNEKLFF. The CDR3 coding sequence is TGTGCCAGCAGCTTAGCGGGCATGAGAGGAAATGAAAAACTGTTTTTT.

This clone was recorded only once. The V call is TRBV7-2, the J call TRBJ2-7; D is possibly TRBD2 (6 bases). Trimming left V 1 base short and J 2 bases short, with 9 bases between. This CDR3 region has 14 residues. Germline V lookup: CDR1 SGHTA, CDR2 FQGNSA. The CDR3 sequence is CASSLDPSAYEQYF. The CDR3 region has the DNA TGTGCCAGCAGCTTAGATCCTAGCGCCTACGAGCAGTACTTC.

The table lists this clone with a count of one. The genes are TRBV7-2 and TRBJ2-5, with D tentatively TRBD2 (6 bases). The CDR3 length is 16 residues. V lost 4 bases and J 7 bases, leaving 22 bases between the germline ends. Per the germline V gene, CDR1 is SGHTA and CDR2 is FQGNSA. CDR3 region: CASSSSTGVLGWTQYF. Written as DNA, the CDR3 is TGTGCCAGCAGCTCCAGTACGGGGGTCCTAGGGTGGACCCAGTACTTC.

V usage is TRBV5-1 and J usage is TRBJ2-5; 9 bases line up with TRBD2. There are 15 residues in the CDR3. CDR1 SGHRS and CDR2 YFSETQ come from the germline V gene. The ends lost 3 bases at V and 5 bases at J; junction bases unmatched: 8. The CDR3: CASSSGLAGLETQYF. CDR3 DNA: TGCGCCAGCAGCTCAGGCCTAGCGGGGTTGGAGACCCAGTACTTC.

The chain has TRBV25-1 and TRBJ2-7, with D perhaps TRBD1 (6 bases). Trimming took off 4 bases at V and 3 bases at J, with 7 bases between the two ends. The CDR3 sequence is 12 residues long. CDR1 is MGHDK, CDR2 SYGVNS, per germline. The CDR3 sequence is CASSVQGYEQYF. In DNA form, the CDR3 reads TGTGCCAGCAGTGTACAGGGCTACGAGCAGTACTTC.